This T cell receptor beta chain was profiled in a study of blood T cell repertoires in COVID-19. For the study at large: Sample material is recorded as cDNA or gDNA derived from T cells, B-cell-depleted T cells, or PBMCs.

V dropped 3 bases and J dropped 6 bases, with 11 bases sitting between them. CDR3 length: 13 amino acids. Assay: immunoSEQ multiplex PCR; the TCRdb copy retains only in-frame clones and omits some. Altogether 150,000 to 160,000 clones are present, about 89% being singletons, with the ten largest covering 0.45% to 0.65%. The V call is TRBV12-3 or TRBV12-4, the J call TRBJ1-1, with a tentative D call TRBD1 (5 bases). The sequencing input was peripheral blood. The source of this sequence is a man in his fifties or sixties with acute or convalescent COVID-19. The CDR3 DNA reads TGTGCCAGCAGTTTCACCGGGGGGGCTGAAGCTTTCTTT. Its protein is CASSFTGGAEAFF.